This record concerns one T cell receptor beta chain sequence. The sample originates from a study of glioma-infiltrating T cells after dendritic cell vaccination. The sample's time point: after dendritic cell vaccination, including at tumor progression/relapse. Only patients with spare fresh-frozen tumor and over two years of follow-up were included. Some clones are missing from TCRdb's copy, which holds only in-frame ones; the method was immunoSEQ multiplex PCR. Found here are tens of thousands of clones, roughly 80% of them singletons; the top ten hold under 7%. This CDR3 contains 17 residues. The germline V gene encodes CDR1 SGHTA and CDR2 FQGTGA. V trimming: 4 bases; J trimming: 3 bases; junction bases outside the gene matches: 8.

This sequence originates from a human donor with glioblastoma. Sequencing used blood, obtained after dendritic cell vaccination. This chain uses TRBV7-3 with TRBJ2-1; 11 bases match TRBD1. The DNA for the CDR3 is TGTGCCAGCAGCTCCCCTCTAGGGACAGGGGGCTACAATGAGCAGTTCTTC. As protein: CASSSPLGTGGYNEQFF.